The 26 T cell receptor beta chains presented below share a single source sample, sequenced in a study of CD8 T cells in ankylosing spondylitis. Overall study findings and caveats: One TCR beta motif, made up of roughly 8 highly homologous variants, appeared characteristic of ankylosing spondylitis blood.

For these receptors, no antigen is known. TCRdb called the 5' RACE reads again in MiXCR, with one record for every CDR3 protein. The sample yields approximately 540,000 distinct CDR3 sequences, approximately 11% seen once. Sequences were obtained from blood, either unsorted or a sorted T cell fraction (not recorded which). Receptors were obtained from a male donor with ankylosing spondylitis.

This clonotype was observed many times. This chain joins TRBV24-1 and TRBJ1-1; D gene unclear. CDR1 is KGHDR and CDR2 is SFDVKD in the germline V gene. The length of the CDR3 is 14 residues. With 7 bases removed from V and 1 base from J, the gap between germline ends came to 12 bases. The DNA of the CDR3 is TGTGCCACCAGCCGGGCAGGTCGGAACACTGAAGCTTTCTTT. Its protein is CATSRAGRNTEAFF.

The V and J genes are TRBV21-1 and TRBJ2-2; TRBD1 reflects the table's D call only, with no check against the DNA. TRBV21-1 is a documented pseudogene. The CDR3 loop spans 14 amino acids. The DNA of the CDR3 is TGTGCCAGCACCGGGACACCGAACACCGGGGAGCTGTTTTTT. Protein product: CASTGTPNTGELFF.

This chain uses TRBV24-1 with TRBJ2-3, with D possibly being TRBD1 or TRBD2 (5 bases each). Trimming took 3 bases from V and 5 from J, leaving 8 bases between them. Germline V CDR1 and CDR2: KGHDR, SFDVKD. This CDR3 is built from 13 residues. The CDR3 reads CATSDPGRDTQYF. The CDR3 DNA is TGTGCCACCAGTGATCCGGGACGAGATACGCAGTATTTT.

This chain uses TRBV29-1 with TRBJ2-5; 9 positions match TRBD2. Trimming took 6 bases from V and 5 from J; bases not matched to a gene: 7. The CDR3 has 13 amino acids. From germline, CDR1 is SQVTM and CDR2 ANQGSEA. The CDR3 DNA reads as TGCAGCGTGGGGGGACTAGCCGGGGAGACCCAGTACTTC. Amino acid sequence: CSVGGLAGETQYF.

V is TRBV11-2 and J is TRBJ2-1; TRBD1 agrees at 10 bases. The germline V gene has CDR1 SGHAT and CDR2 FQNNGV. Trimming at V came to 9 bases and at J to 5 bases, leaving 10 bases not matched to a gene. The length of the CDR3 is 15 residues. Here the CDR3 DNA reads TGTGCCAGTGGGGGGGGACAGGGGTTTAACAATGAGCAGTTCTTC. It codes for CASGGGQGFNNEQFF.

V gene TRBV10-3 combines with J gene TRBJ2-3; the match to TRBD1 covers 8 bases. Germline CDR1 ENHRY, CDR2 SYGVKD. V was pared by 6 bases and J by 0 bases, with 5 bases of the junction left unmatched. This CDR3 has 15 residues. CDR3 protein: CAISRGQGSTDTQYF. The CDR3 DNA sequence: TGTGCCATCAGCCGAGGACAGGGAAGCACAGATACGCAGTATTTT.

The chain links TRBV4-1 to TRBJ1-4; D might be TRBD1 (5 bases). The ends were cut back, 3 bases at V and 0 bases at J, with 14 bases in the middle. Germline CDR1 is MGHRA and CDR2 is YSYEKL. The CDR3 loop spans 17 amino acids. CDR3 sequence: CASSHARDLPTNEKLFF. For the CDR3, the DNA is TGCGCCAGCAGCCACGCCAGGGACCTACCAACTAATGAAAAACTGTTTTTT.

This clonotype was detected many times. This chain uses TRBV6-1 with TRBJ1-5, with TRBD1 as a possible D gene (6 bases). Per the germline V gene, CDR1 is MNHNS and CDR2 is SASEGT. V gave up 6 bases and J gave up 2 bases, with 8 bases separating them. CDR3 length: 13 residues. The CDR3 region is CASSSGGNQPQHF. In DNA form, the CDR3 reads TGTGCCAGCAGCTCAGGGGGCAATCAGCCCCAGCATTTT.

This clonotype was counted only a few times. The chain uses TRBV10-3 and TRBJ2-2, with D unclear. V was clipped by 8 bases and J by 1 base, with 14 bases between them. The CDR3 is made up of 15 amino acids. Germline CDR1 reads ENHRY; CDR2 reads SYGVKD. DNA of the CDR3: TGTGCCATCCCTTCGGCTGTGGTGAACACCGGGGAGCTGTTTTTT. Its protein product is CAIPSAVVNTGELFF.

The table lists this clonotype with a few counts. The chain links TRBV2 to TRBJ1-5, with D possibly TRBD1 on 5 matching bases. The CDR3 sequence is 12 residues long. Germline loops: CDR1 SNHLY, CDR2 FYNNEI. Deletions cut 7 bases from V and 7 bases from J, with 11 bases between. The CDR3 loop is CASTGREQPQHF. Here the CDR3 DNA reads TGTGCCAGCACCGGCAGGGAGCAGCCCCAGCATTTT.

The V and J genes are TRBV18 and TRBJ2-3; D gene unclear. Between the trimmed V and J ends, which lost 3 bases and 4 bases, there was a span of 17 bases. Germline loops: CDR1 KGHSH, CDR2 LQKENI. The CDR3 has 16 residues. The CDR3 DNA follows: TGTGCCAGCTCACCTGGGTCCGGGTCCCGCCCAGATACGCAGTATTTT. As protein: CASSPGSGSRPDTQYF.

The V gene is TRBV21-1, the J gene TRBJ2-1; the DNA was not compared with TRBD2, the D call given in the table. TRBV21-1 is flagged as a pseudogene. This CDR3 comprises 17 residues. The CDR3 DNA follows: TGTGCCAGCAGCAACCGGGGACTAGCGGGAGCCTACAATGAGCAGTTCTTC. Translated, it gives CASSNRGLAGAYNEQFF.

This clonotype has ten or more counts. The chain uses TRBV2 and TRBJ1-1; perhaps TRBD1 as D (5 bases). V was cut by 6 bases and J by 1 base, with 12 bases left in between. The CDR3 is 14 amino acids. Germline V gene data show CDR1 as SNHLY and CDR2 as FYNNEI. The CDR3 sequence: CASRRRQGNTEAFF. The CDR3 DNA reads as TGTGCCAGCAGGAGGAGGCAGGGGAACACTGAAGCTTTCTTT.

CDR3 nucleotide sequence: TGTGCCAGCAGTTTTGGGGGTGAAGAAAAACTGTTTTTT. Protein product: CASSFGGEEKLFF. This chain connects TRBV12-3 or TRBV12-4 to TRBJ1-4; a possible D gene is TRBD1 (5 bases). V shed 3 bases and J shed 8 bases, with 10 bases lying between them. The CDR3 loop spans 13 amino acids.

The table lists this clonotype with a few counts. The CDR3 region is CASSEFSSNQPQHF. The CDR3 DNA reads TGTGCCAGCAGTGAATTTAGTAGCAATCAGCCCCAGCATTTT. The chain uses TRBV2 and TRBJ1-5; D unclear. Trimming left V 2 bases short and J 0 bases short, with 5 bases between. This CDR3 region has 14 residues. Germline V gives CDR1 SNHLY, CDR2 FYNNEI.

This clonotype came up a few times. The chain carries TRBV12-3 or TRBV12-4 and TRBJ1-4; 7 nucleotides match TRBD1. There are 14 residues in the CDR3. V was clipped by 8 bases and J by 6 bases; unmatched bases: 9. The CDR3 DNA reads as TGTGCCAGCCGTTGGACAGGCTCCGATGAAAAACTGTTTTTT. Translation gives CASRWTGSDEKLFF.

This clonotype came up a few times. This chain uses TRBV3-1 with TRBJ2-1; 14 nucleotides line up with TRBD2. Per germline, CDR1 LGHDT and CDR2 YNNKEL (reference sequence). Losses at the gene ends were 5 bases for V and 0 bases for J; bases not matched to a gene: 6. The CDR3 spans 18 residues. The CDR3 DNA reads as TGTGCCAGCAGCGAGCCGGGACTAGCGGGAGCCTCCTACAATGAGCAGTTCTTC. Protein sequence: CASSEPGLAGASYNEQFF.

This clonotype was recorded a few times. CDR3 nucleotide sequence: TGTGCCAGCAGTGAACAGGGACTAGCGGGAGTTGGGTCCTACAATGAGCAGTTCTTC. Translation: CASSEQGLAGVGSYNEQFF. The chain links TRBV2 to TRBJ2-1; 14 nucleotides line up with TRBD2. Trimming removed 2 bases from V and 1 base from J; junction bases left unmatched: 7. The CDR3 loop spans 19 amino acids. CDR1 and CDR2 (germline): SNHLY, FYNNEI.

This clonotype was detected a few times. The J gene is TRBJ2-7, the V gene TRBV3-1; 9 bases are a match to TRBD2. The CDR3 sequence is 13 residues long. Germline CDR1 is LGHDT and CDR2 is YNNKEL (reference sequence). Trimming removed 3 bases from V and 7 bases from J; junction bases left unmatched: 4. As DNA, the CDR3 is TGTGCCAGCAGCCAGACTAGCGGTGGAGAGCAGTACGTC. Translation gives CASSQTSGGEQYV.

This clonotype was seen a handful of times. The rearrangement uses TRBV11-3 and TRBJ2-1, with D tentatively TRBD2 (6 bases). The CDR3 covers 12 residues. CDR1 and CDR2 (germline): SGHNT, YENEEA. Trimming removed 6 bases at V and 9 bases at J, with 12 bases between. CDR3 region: CASSPGGIEQFF. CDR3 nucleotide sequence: TGTGCCAGCAGTCCGGGCGGGATTGAGCAGTTCTTC. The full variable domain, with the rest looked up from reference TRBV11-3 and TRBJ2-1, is EAGVVQSPRYKIIEKKQPVAFWCNPISGHNTLYWYLQNLGQGPELLIRYENEEAVDDSQLPKDRFSAERLKGVDSTLKIQPAELGDSAVYLCASSPGGIEQFFGPGTRLTVL.

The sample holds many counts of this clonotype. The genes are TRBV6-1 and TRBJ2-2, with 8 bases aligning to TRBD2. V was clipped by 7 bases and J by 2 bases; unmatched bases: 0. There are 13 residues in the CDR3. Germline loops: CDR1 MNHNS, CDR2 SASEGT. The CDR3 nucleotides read TGTGCCAGCATAGCGGGAAACACCGGGGAGCTGTTTTTT. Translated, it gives CASIAGNTGELFF.

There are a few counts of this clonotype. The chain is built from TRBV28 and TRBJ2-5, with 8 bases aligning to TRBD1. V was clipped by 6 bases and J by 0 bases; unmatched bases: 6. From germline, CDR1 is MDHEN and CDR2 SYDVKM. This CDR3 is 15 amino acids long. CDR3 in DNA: TGTGCCAGCAGCAGGGGGCGCACGGACCAAGAGACCCAGTACTTC. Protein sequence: CASSRGRTDQETQYF.

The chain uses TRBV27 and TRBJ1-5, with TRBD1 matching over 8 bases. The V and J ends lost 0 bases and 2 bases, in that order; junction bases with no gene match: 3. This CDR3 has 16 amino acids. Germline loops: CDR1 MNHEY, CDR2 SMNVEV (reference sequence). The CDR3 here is CASSLSGTGGNQPQHF. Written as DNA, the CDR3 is TGTGCCAGCAGTTTATCAGGGACAGGCGGCAATCAGCCCCAGCATTTT.

The CDR3 reads CASSRLPGQGVNEQFF. DNA for the CDR3: TGTGCCAGCAGTCGTTTACCGGGACAGGGCGTCAATGAGCAGTTCTTC. The chain combines TRBV6-1 with TRBJ2-1; 9 bases match TRBD1. The CDR3 sequence is 16 residues long. From germline, CDR1 is MNHNS and CDR2 SASEGT. J was trimmed by 6 bases and V by 5 bases; bases with no gene match: 11.

The CDR3 sequence is CSARGGGTSSTDTQYF. Written as DNA, the CDR3 is TGCAGTGCTAGAGGGGGCGGGACCTCTAGCACAGATACGCAGTATTTT. The chain uses TRBV20-1 and TRBJ2-3; TRBD2 might be the D (6 bases). V was cut by 1 base and J by 0 bases, with 14 bases left in between. Germline V CDR1 and CDR2: DFQATT, SNEGSKA (reference sequence). There are 16 residues in the CDR3.

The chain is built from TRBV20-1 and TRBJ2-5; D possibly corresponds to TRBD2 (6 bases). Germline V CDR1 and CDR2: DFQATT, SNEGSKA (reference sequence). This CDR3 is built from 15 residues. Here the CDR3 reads CRPTSEDLTVETQYF. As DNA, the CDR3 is TGCAGGCCGACTAGTGAGGATTTAACGGTTGAGACCCAGTACTTC.